Included here is one T cell receptor beta chain sequence, with context. The data are from a study of blood T cell repertoires in COVID-19. Overall study: Samples taken during acute and convalescent COVID-19 were collected in the United States, Italy and Spain. Nucleic acid was either cDNA or gDNA, and it came from T cells, B-cell-depleted T cells, or PBMCs.

In the authors' methods: Amplification from reference gene primers served as the basis for estimated nucleated cell counts. Generated by immunoSEQ multiplex PCR, the TCRdb table keeps only in-frame clones and is missing some. The DNA gave D and trimming, while V, J and clone size come from that table. The sample has some 180,000 clones, around 81% seen once. Per the germline V gene, CDR1 is MNHEY and CDR2 is SVGAGI. V shed 8 bases and J shed 3 bases, with 13 bases lying between them. The CDR3 is 13 amino acids. Seattle's cohort entered during active infection and was followed longitudinally. The J gene is TRBJ1-2, the V gene TRBV6-5; unclear D gene. Material for sequencing was peripheral blood. This TCR was sampled from an elderly woman with COVID-19, enrolled during active disease. CDR3 protein: CASRVPSDYGYTF. CDR3 DNA sequence: TGTGCCAGCCGAGTCCCATCCGACTATGGCTACACCTTC.